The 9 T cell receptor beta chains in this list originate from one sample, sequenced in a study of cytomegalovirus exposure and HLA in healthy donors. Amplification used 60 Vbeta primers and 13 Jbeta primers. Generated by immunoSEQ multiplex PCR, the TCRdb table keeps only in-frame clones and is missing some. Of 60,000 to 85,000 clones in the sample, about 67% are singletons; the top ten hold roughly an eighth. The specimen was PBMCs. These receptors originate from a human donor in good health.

CDR3 region: CASSRGANTEAFF. CDR3 nucleotide sequence: TGTGCCAGCAGCCGGGGTGCGAACACTGAAGCTTTCTTT. The chain recombines TRBV6-4 with TRBJ1-1, with D uncertain. The V gene lost 6 bases and the J gene lost 1 base, with 9 bases spanning the gap. The CDR3 runs 13 residues. Germline lookup yields CDR1 MRHNA and CDR2 SNTAGT.

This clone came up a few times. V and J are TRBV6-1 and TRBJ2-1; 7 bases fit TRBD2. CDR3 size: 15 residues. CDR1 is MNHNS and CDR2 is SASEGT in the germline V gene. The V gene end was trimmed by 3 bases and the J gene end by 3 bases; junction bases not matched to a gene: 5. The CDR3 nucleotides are TGTGCCAGCAGTGACTACAGCGGGGACTACAATGAGCAGTTCTTC. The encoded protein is CASSDYSGDYNEQFF.

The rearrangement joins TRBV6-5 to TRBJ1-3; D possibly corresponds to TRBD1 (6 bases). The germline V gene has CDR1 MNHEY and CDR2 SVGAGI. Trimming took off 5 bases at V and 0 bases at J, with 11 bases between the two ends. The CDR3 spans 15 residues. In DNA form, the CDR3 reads TGTGCCAGCAGTCGACAGGCGAACTCTGGAAACACCATATATTTT. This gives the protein CASSRQANSGNTIYF.

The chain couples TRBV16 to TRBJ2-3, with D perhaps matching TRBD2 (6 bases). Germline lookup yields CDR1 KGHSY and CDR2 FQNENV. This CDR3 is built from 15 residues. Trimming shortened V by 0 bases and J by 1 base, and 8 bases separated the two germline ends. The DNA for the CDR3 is TGTGCCAGCAGCCAATCAAAGCGGGGCACAGATACGCAGTATTTT. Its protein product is CASSQSKRGTDTQYF.

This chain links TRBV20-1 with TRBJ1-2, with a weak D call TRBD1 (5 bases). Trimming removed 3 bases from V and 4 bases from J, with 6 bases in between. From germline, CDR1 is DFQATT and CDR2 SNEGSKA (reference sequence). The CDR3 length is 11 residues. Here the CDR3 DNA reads TGCAGTGCTAGTACAGGCTATGGCTACACCTTC. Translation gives CSASTGYGYTF.

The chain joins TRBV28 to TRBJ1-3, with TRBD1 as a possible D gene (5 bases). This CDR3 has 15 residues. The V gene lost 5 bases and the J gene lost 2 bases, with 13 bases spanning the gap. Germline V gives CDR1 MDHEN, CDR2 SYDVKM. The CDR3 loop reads CASSPGGTTGNTIYF. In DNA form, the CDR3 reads TGTGCCAGCAGTCCTGGCGGGACGACTGGAAACACCATATATTTT.

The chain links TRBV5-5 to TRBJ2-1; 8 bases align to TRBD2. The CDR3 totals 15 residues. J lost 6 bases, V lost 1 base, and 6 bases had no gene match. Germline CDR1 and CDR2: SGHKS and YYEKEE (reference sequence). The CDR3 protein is CASSLWGTRGNEQFF. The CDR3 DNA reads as TGTGCCAGCAGCTTGTGGGGGACTAGGGGCAATGAGCAGTTCTTC.

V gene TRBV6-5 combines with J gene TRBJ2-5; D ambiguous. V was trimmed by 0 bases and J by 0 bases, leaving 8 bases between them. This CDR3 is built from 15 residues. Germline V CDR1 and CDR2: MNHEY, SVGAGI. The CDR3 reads CASSYSIAYQETQYF. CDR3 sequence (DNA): TGTGCCAGCAGTTACTCAATCGCGTACCAAGAGACCCAGTACTTC.

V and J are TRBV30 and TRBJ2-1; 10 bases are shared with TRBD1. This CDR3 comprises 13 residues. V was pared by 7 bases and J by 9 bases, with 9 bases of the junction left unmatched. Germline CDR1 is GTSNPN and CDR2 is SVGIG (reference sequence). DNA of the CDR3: TGTGCCTCAAGGGACAGGGGTTGGGGTGAGCAGTTCTTC. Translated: CASRDRGWGEQFF.